This paragraph covers one T cell receptor beta chain sequence. This sample stems from a study of blood T cell repertoires in COVID-19. Study at large: From T cells, B-cell-depleted T cells, or PBMCs came the material, which was cDNA or gDNA.

Study processing details: Amplifying reference gene primers gave estimates of nucleated cell counts. Clones were sequenced by immunoSEQ multiplex PCR, and TCRdb holds only the in-frame ones, with some missing. That table supplies the V and J calls and clone size; D and trimming were determined from the DNA. The sample shows 160,000 or so clones, 75% to 90% of them seen only once. This CDR3 is built from 14 residues. Per the germline V gene, CDR1 is LGHDT and CDR2 is YNNKEL (reference sequence). The V and J ends lost 4 bases and 5 bases respectively, with 14 bases between them. The sequencing input was peripheral blood. This clonotype was obtained from a human donor in a cohort sampled during active COVID-19. V usage is TRBV3-1 (or the pseudogene TRBV3-2) and J usage is TRBJ2-5, with TRBD2 as a possible D gene (5 bases). This CDR3 is CASSPNSGWETQYF. The CDR3 DNA reads TGTGCCAGCAGCCCTAACTCGGGGTGGGAGACCCAGTACTTC.